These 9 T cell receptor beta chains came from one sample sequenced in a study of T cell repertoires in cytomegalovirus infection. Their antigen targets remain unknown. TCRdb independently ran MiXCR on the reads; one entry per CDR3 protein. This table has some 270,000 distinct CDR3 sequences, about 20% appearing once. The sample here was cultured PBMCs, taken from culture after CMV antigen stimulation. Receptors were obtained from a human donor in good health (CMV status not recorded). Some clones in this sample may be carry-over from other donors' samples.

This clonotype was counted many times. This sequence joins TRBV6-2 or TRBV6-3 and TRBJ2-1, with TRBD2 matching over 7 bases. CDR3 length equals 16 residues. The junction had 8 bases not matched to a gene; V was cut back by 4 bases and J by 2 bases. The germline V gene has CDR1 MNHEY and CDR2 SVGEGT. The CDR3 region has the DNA TGTGCCAGCAGTTTCCAGCTAGCGGACCCCTACAATGAGCAGTTCTTC. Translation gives CASSFQLADPYNEQFF.

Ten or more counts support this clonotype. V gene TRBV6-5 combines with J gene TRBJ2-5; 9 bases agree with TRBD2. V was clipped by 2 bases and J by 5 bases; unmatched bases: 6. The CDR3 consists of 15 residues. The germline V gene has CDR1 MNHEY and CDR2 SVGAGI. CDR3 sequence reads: CASSYGGGRGETQYF. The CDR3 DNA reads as TGTGCCAGCAGTTACGGGGGCGGGAGGGGGGAGACCCAGTACTTC.

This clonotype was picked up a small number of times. CDR3 DNA: TGTGCCAGCAGTCGCGATCCAGTTCAGCCCCAGCATTTT. Its translation is CASSRDPVQPQHF. V gene TRBV6-5 combines with J gene TRBJ1-5; D remains unclear. Germline values: CDR1 MNHEY, CDR2 SVGAGI. V was shortened by 5 bases and J by 6 bases, with 11 bases between the two germline ends. The CDR3 has 13 amino acids.

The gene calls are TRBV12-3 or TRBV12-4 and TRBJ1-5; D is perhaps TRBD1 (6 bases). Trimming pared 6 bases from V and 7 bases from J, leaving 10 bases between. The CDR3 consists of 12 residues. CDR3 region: CASRTQGQPQHF. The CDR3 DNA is TGTGCCAGCAGGACTCAGGGGCAGCCCCAGCATTTT.

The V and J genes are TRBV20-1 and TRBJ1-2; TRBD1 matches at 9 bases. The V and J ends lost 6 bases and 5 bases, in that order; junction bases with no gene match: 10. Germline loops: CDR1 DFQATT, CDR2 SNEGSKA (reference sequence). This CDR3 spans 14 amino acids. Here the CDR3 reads CSARRDREIYGYTF. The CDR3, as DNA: TGCAGTGCGAGACGGGACAGGGAAATTTATGGCTACACCTTC.

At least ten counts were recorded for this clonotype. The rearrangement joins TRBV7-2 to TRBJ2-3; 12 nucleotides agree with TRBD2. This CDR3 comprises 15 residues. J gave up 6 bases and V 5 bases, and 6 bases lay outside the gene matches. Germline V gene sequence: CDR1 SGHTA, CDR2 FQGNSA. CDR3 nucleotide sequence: TGTGCCAGCAGCACGCGACTAGCGGGGGTGGATACGCAGTATTTT. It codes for CASSTRLAGVDTQYF. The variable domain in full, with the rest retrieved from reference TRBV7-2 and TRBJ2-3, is GAGVSQSPSNKVTEKGKDVELRCDPISGHTALYWYRQSLGQGLEFLIYFQGNSAPDKSGLPSDRFSAERTGGSVSTLTIQRTQQEDSAVYLCASSTRLAGVDTQYFGPGTRLTVL.

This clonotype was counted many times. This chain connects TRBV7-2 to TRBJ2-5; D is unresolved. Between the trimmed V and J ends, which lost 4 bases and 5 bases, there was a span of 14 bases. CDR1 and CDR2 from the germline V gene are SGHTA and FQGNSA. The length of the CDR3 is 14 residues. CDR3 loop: CASSSGHVGETQYF. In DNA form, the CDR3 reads TGTGCCAGCAGCTCGGGCCATGTGGGGGAGACCCAGTACTTC.

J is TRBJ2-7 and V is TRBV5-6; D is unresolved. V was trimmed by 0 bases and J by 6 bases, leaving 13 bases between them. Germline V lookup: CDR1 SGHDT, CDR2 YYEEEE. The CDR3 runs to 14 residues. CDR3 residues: CASSLEGRYVEQYF. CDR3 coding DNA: TGTGCCAGCAGCTTGGAGGGCCGGTACGTCGAGCAGTACTTC.

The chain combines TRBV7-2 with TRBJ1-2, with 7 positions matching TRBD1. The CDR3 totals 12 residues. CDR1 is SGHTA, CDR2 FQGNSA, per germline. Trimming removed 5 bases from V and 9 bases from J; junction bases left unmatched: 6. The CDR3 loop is CASSGGTASYTF. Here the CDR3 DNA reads TGTGCCAGCAGCGGCGGGACAGCAAGCTACACCTTC.